This record covers a single T cell receptor beta chain. Participant-reported clinical history was the basis for cohort assignment. Recovered status in Cohort 3 required two negative PCRs, clearance, or symptom resolution. The authors' processing: By means of reference gene primer amplification, nucleated cell counts were estimated. Sequenced by immunoSEQ multiplex PCR; TCRdb stores in-frame clones only, minus some. The V and J calls and clone size come from that table; D and trimming were worked out from the DNA. The sample shows fewer than 300,000 clones, approximately 92% of them seen only once. This entry is derived from a study of blood T cell repertoires in COVID-19. In the study overall: The United States, Italy and Spain were the sources of the acute and convalescent COVID-19 samples.

This CDR3 contains 14 residues. Germline V lookup: CDR1 SNHLY, CDR2 FYNNEI. Trimming took 4 bases from V and 5 from J; bases not matched to a gene: 2. The source material was PBMCs or T cells enriched from blood (not recorded which). The V and J genes are TRBV2 and TRBJ1-4, with TRBD1 matching 9 bases. This TCR came from a woman in her 30s who had recovered from COVID-19. CDR3 sequence: CASSGTGENEKLFF. Here the CDR3 DNA reads TGTGCCAGCAGTGGGACAGGGGAAAATGAAAAACTGTTTTTT.